This record looks at one TCR beta chain sequence and its context. CDR3 length: 16 residues. Trimming left V 5 bases short and J 3 bases short, with 19 bases between. The germline gives CDR1 MNHEY, CDR2 SVGAGI. TCRdb re-called the RT-PCR reads with MiXCR, one entry per CDR3 protein. The sample lists fewer than 800,000 distinct CDR3 sequences; 11% to 15% were seen once. Sequencing was done on a sample of memory CD4+ T cells from blood. This sequence joins TRBV6-5 and TRBJ1-2, with unresolved D. This clonotype was obtained from a female donor in good health, serving as a healthy control. The CDR3 bases are TGTGCCAGCAGTCCCGCTACCGGGGTCGAGGACTATGGCTACACCTTC. It encodes CASSPATGVEDYGYTF.